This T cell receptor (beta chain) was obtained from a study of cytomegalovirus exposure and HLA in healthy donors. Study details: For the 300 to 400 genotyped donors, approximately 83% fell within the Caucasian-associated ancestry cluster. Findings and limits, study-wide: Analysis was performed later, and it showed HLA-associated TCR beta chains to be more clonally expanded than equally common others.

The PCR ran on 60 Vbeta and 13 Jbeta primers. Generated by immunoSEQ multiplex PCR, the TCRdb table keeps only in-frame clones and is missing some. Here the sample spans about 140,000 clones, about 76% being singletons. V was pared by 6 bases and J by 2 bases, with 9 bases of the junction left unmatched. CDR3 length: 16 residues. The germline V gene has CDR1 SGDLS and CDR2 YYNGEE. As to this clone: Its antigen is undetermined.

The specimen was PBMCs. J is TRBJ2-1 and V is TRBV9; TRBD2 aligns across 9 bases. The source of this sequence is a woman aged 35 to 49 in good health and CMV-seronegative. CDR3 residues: CASTRGTSLTYNEQFF. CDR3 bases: TGTGCCAGCACCCGGGGGACTAGCCTAACCTACAATGAGCAGTTCTTC.